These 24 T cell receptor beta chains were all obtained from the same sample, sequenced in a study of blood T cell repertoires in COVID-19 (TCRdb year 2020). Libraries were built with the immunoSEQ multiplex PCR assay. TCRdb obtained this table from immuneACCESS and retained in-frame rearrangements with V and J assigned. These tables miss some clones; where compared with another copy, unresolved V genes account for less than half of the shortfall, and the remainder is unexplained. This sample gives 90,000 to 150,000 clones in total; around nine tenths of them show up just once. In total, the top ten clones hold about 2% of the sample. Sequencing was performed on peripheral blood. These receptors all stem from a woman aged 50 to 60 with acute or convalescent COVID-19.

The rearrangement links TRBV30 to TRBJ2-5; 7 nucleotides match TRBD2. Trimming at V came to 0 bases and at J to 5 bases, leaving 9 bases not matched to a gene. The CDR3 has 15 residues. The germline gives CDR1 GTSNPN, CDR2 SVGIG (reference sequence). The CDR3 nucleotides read TGTGCCTGGAGTGTAGGCATAAGCGGGGTGGAGACCCAGTACTTC. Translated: CAWSVGISGVETQYF.

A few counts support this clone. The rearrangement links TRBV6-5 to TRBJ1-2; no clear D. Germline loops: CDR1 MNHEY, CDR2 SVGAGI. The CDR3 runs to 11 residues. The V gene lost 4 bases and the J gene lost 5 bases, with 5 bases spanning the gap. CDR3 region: CASSSLYGYTF. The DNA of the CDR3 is TGTGCCAGCAGTTCCCTGTATGGCTACACCTTC.

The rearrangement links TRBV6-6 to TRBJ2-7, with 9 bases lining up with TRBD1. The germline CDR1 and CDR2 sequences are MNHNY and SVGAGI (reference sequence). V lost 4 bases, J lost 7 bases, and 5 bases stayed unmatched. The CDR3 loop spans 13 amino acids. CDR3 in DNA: TGTGCCAGCAGTTCCACAGGGGGCGGGGAGCAGTACTTC. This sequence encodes CASSSTGGGEQYF.

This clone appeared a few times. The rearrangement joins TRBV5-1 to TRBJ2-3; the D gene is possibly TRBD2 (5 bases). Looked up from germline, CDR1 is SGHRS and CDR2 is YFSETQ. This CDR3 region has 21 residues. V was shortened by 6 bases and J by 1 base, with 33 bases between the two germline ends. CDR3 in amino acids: CASTFPSLALPERSCTDTQYF. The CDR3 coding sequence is TGCGCCAGCACCTTTCCGTCCCTGGCCCTCCCTGAGCGGTCTTGCACAGATACGCAGTATTTT. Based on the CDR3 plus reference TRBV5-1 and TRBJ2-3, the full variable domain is KAGVTQTPRYLIKTRGQQVTLSCSPISGHRSVSWYQQTPGQGLQFLFEYFSETQRNKGNFPGRFSGRQFSNSRSEMNVSTLELGDSALYLCASTFPSLALPERSCTDTQYFGPGTRLTVL.

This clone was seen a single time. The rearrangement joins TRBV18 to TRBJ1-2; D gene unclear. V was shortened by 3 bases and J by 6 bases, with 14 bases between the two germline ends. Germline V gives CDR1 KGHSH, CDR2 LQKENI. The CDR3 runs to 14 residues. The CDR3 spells CASSPLGEGDGYTF. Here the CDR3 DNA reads TGTGCCAGCTCACCCCTCGGGGAGGGAGATGGCTACACCTTC.

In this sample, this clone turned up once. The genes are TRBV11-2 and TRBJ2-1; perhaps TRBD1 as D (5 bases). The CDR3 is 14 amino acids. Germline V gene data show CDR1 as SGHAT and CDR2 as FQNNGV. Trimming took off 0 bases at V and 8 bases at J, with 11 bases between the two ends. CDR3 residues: CASSLEAGLDEQFF. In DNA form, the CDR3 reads TGTGCCAGCAGCTTAGAGGCAGGGTTGGATGAGCAGTTCTTC.

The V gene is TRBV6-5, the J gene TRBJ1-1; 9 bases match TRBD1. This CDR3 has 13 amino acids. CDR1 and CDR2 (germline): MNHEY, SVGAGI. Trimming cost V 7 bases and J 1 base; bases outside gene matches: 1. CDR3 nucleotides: TGTGCCAGCACGGGACAGGGGAACACTGAAGCTTTCTTT. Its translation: CASTGQGNTEAFF.

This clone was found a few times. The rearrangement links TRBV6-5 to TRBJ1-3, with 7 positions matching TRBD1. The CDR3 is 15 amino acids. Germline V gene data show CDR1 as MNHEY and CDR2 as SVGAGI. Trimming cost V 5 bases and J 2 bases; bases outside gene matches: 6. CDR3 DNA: TGTGCCAGCAGTCGTGACAGGGATCCTGGAAACACCATATATTTT. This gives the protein CASSRDRDPGNTIYF.

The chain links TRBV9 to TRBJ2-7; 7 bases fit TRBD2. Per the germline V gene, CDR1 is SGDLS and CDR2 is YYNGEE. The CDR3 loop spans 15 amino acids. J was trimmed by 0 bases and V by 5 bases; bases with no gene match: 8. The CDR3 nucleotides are TGTGCCAGCAGTCAAGAAGCGGGGAGCTCCTACGAGCAGTACTTC. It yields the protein CASSQEAGSSYEQYF.

The CDR3 DNA reads as TGTGCCAGTAGTAAGGAGACAGGCTATGGCTACACCTTC. Translating it yields CASSKETGYGYTF. The V call is TRBV19, the J call TRBJ1-2; D might be TRBD1 (6 bases). CDR1 LNHDA and CDR2 SQIVND come from the germline V gene (reference sequence). Between the trimmed V and J ends, which lost 4 bases and 4 bases, there was a span of 10 bases. This CDR3 is 13 amino acids long.

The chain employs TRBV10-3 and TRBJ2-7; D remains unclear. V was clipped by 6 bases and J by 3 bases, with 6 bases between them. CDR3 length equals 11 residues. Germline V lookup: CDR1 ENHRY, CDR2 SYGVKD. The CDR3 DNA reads TGTGCCATCAGGGGCAACTACGAGCAGTACTTC. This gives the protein CAIRGNYEQYF.

The CDR3 DNA is TGTGCCATGGGACCGGGACAGGTACAGAACACTGAAGCTTTCTTT. Amino acids: CAMGPGQVQNTEAFF. J is TRBJ1-1 and V is TRBV11-2; TRBD1 agrees at 8 bases. V lost 10 bases, J lost 1 base, and 11 bases stayed unmatched. The CDR3 contains 15 residues. Germline CDR1 is SGHAT and CDR2 is FQNNGV.

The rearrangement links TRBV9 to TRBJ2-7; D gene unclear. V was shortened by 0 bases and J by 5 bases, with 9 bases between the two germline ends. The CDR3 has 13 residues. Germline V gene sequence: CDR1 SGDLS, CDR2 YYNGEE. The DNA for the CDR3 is TGTGCCAGCAGCGTAGATTCCCCCAACGAGCAGTACTTC. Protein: CASSVDSPNEQYF.

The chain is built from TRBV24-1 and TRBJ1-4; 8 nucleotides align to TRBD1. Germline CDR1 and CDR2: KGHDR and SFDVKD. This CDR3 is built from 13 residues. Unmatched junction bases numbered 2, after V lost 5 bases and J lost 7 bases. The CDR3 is CATSATGVEKLFF. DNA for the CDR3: TGTGCCACCAGTGCGACAGGGGTTGAAAAACTGTTTTTT.

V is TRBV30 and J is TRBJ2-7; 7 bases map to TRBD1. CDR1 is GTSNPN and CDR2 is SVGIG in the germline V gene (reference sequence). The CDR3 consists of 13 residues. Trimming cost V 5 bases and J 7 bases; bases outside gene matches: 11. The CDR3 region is CAWFQPGQREQYF. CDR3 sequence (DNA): TGTGCCTGGTTCCAACCGGGACAGAGAGAGCAGTACTTC.

The DNA for the CDR3 is TGCGCCAGCACCTTAAGGAGGAGCTCCTACAATGAGCAGTTCTTC. Translation gives CASTLRRSSYNEQFF. The chain combines TRBV5-1 with TRBJ2-1; weak D call: TRBD2 (5 bases). V lost 6 bases to trimming and J lost 0 bases, with 13 bases between them. The CDR3 consists of 15 residues. From germline, CDR1 is SGHRS and CDR2 YFSETQ.

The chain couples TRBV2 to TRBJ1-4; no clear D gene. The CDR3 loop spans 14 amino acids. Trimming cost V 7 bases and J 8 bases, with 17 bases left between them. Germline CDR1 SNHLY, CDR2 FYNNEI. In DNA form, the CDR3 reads TGTGCCAGCAATTCCGGAGCTGGGTCGGAAAAACTGTTTTTT. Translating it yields CASNSGAGSEKLFF. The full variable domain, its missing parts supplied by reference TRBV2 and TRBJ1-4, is EPEVTQTPSHQVTQMGQEVILRCVPISNHLYFYWYRQILGQKVEFLVSFYNNEISEKSEIFDDQFSVERPDGSNFTLKIRSTKLEDSAMYFCASNSGAGSEKLFFGSGTQLSVL.

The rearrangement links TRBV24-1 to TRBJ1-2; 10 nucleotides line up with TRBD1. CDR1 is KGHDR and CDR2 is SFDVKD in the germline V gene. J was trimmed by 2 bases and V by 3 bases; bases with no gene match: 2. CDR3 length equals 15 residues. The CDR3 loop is CATSDPGQGNYGYTF. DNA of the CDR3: TGTGCCACCAGTGATCCGGGACAGGGGAACTATGGCTACACCTTC.

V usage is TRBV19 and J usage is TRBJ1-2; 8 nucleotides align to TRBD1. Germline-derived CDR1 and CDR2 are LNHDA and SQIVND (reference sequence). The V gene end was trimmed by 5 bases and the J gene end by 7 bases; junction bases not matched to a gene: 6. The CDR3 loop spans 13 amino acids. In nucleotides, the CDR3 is TGTGCCAGTAGTCAGGACAGGGTCTCTGGCTACACCTTC. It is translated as CASSQDRVSGYTF.

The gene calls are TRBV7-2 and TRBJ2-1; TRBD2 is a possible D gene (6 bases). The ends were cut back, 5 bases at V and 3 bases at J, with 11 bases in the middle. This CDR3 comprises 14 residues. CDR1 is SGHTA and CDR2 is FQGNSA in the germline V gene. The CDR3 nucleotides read TGTGCCAGCAGCGAAACCGGGAGCTACAATGAGCAGTTCTTC. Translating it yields CASSETGSYNEQFF.

The CDR3 reads CASSVSALGQGVPYEQYF. The CDR3, as DNA: TGTGCCAGTAGTGTATCCGCCCTAGGACAGGGGGTTCCCTACGAGCAGTACTTC. The chain carries TRBV19 and TRBJ2-7, with TRBD1 identical over 10 bases. The CDR3 loop spans 18 amino acids. Germline trimming cut 5 bases from V and 2 bases from J; bases unmatched to any gene: 15. The germline V gene encodes CDR1 LNHDA and CDR2 SQIVND (reference sequence).

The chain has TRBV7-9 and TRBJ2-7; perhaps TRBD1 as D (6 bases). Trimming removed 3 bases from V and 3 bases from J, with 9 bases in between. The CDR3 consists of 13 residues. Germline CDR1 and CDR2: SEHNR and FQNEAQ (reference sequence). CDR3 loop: CASSFGTFYEQYF. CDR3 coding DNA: TGTGCCAGCAGCTTCGGGACATTCTACGAGCAGTACTTC.

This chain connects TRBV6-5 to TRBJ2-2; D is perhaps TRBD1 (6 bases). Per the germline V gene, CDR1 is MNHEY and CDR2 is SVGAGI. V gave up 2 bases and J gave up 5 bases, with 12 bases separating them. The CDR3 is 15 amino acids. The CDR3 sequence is CASSYHPGETGELFF. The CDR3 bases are TGTGCCAGCAGTTACCACCCAGGGGAAACCGGGGAGCTGTTTTTT.

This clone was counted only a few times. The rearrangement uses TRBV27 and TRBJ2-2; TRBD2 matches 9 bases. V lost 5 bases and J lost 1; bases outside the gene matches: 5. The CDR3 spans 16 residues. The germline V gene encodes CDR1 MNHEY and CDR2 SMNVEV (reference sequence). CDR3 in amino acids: CASSRASGKNTGELFF. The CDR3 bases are TGTGCCAGCAGTAGGGCTAGCGGGAAGAACACCGGGGAGCTGTTTTTT.